The 30 T cell receptor beta chains in this list originate from one sample, sequenced in a study of Tregs in tolerant kidney transplant recipients. Recipient PBMCs carried a CFSE label and met irradiated graft donor PBMCs for five to seven days before FACS sorting. Measured with immunoSEQ multiplex PCR; TCRdb has only the in-frame clones, and not every one. The table lists a few thousand clones, with approximately 17% in the top ten. For these TCRs, the target antigens are not known. The sequencing used CD4+ T cells from blood cultured with allogeneic cells, collected before the transplant. These receptors came from a human patient who received a combined kidney and bone marrow transplant.

With regard to this clone: Sequencing ends 3 residues short of the CDR3 end; the germline J gene provides the rest. The gene calls are TRBV19 and TRBJ2-2; 11 bases map to TRBD1. V lost 5 bases and J lost 6; bases outside the gene matches: 8. This CDR3 region has 16 residues. Germline values: CDR1 LNHDA, CDR2 SQIVND (reference sequence). The CDR3 here is CASSRGQGASPGELFF. The sequenced part of the CDR3 DNA is TGTGCCAGTAGTCGAGGACAGGGGGCTTCCCCCGGGGAG.

This clone is classed as medium-sized by frequency. The read gets to within 3 residues of the CDR3 end, and the germline J gene fills in the rest. J is TRBJ1-3 and V is TRBV7-2; no clear D. Germline CDR1 is SGHTA and CDR2 is FQGNSA. The CDR3 spans 14 residues. Between the trimmed V and J ends, which lost 5 bases and 0 bases, there was a span of 8 bases. The sequenced CDR3 bases are TGTGCCAGCAGCCCCGGTTTCTCTGGAAACACC. Its translation is CASSPGFSGNT. The entire CDR3 protein is CASSPGFSGNTIYF. The complete variable domain, with remaining parts taken from reference TRBV7-2 and TRBJ1-3, reads GAGVSQSPSNKVTEKGKDVELRCDPISGHTALYWYRQSLGQGLEFLIYFQGNSAPDKSGLPSDRFSAERTGGSVSTLTIQRTQQEDSAVYLCASSPGFSGNTIYFGEGSWLTVV.

Its frequency marks this clone as medium-sized. The read ends 3 residues early relative to the CDR3; the germline J gene fills the gap. This chain uses TRBV5-1 with TRBJ1-1, with TRBD1 identical over 9 bases. J was trimmed by 1 base and V by 4 bases; bases with no gene match: 2. This CDR3 is 14 amino acids long. Germline lookup yields CDR1 SGHRS and CDR2 YFSETQ. CDR3 in amino acids: CASSVDRGNTEAFF. The sequenced part of the CDR3 DNA is TGCGCCAGCAGCGTGGACAGGGGGAACACTGAA.

For this clone: The read ends 3 residues shy of where the CDR3 ends; the end is completed using the germline J gene. The chain combines TRBV19 with TRBJ1-1; TRBD1 matches 7 bases. V lost 10 bases, J lost 0 bases, and 5 bases stayed unmatched. The CDR3 has 13 amino acids. In germline, CDR1 is LNHDA, CDR2 SQIVND (reference sequence). The CDR3 DNA, read in part, is TGTGCCACCACAGGGGACTTGAACACTGAA. Translation gives CATTGDLNTE. The full CDR3 sequence reads CATTGDLNTEAFF.

In terms of frequency, this clone is medium-sized (0.01 to 0.1%). The CDR3 end is not reached by the read, which stops 3 residues before it; the germline J gene fills it in. Other DNA sequences in the same sample also yield this CDR3. This chain connects TRBV18 to TRBJ1-1, with D perhaps matching TRBD1 (5 bases). Germline V gene lookup returns CDR1 KGHSH and CDR2 LQKENI. The CDR3 has 14 amino acids. The sequenced part of the CDR3 DNA is TGTGCCAGCTCACCACCGGAACAGGCCGGGGGA. Its protein is CASSPPEQAGG. The full-length CDR3 reads as CASSPPEQAGGAFF. Full variable domain (missing parts from reference TRBV18 and TRBJ1-1): NAGVMQNPRHLVRRRGQEARLRCSPMKGHSHVYWYRQLPEEGLKFMVYLQKENIIDESGMPKERFSAEFPKEGPSILRIQQVVRGDSAAYFCASSPPEQAGGAFFGQGTRLTVV.

As for this clone: The CDR3 end falls 3 residues outside the read, so it is completed with the germline J gene. The chain uses TRBV28 and TRBJ1-1; D not certain. The CDR3 extends over 13 amino acids. Germline values: CDR1 MDHEN, CDR2 SYDVKM. V was cut by 6 bases and J by 7 bases, with 15 bases left in between. The CDR3 loop is CASRRVAGVEAFF. The sequenced CDR3 bases are TGTGCCAGCAGGAGAGTTGCCGGGGTTGAA.

This clone registers medium-sized by frequency. CDR3 protein: CASSLETTVRNEQYF. The sequenced CDR3 bases are TGTGCCAGCAGTTTAGAAACGACAGTTAGGAACGAG. The V and J genes are TRBV28 and TRBJ2-7; possibly TRBD1 for D (5 bases). The CDR3 is cut off 3 residues early in the read; its end comes from the germline J gene. Germline V gives CDR1 MDHEN, CDR2 SYDVKM. Trimming shortened V by 2 bases and J by 5 bases, and 16 bases separated the two germline ends. The CDR3 runs to 15 residues.

In regard to this clone: The CDR3 extends 3 residues past the end of the read, so its final part is completed from the germline J gene. V and J are TRBV23-1 and TRBJ2-7; TRBD1 aligns across 11 bases. TRBV23-1 counts as an open reading frame of uncertain function. The CDR3 totals 18 residues. The V segment lost 2 bases and the J segment 1 base; nucleotides outside the gene matches: 10. The CDR3 spells CASSQGADRGPFSYEQYF. CDR3 DNA, as far as it was read: TGCGCCAGCAGTCAAGGGGCGGACAGGGGGCCTTTTTCCTACGAG.

This clone is identified as medium-sized (0.01 to 0.1%) from frequency. The read ends 3 residues before the CDR3 terminus; that terminus is restored from the germline J gene. The chain joins TRBV19 to TRBJ1-4; 7 bases are shared with TRBD1. Trimming at V came to 5 bases and at J to 10 bases, leaving 16 bases not matched to a gene. CDR3 length: 16 residues. Germline V lookup: CDR1 LNHDA, CDR2 SQIVND (reference sequence). Partial CDR3 DNA: TGTGCCAGTAGTGCGAGTAACAGGGGCGCCGTGGTAAAA. It specifies CASSASNRGAVVK. The complete CDR3 protein is CASSASNRGAVVKLFF.

This clone is identified as medium-sized from frequency. The observed sequence ends 3 residues before the CDR3 terminus, with the missing tail filled in from the germline J gene. This rearrangement joins TRBV5-6 to TRBJ1-2; the D gene is possibly TRBD1 (5 bases). The CDR3 consists of 13 residues. In germline, CDR1 is SGHDT, CDR2 YYEEEE. The ends were cut back, 0 bases at V and 5 bases at J, with 8 bases in the middle. CDR3 protein: CASSLEDIYGYTF. CDR3 DNA (partial): TGTGCCAGCAGCTTGGAGGACATTTATGGC.

This clone shows up as medium-sized by frequency. The CDR3 end is not reached by the read, which stops 3 residues before it; the germline J gene fills it in. The gene calls are TRBV20-1 and TRBJ2-5; 7 bases align to TRBD2. Germline assignment: CDR1 DFQATT and CDR2 SNEGSKA (reference sequence). The V gene end was trimmed by 2 bases and the J gene end by 2 bases; junction bases not matched to a gene: 8. There are 15 residues in the CDR3. CDR3 in amino acids: CSARPGLEIQETQYF. CDR3 bases read: TGCAGTGCTAGACCCGGACTAGAGATACAAGAGACC.

This clone is labeled large based on frequency. The read falls 3 residues short of the CDR3 end, and the missing part is taken from the germline J gene. The J gene is TRBJ1-1, the V gene TRBV2, with D tentatively TRBD1 (5 bases). The germline CDR1 and CDR2 sequences are SNHLY and FYNNEI. This CDR3 has 12 residues. The sequenced CDR3 bases are TGTGCCACGACGGGGGATACGAAAGAA. Its protein product is CATTGDTKE. The CDR3 reads in full as CATTGDTKEAFF. Supplemented by reference TRBV2 and TRBJ1-1, the full variable domain reads EPEVTQTPSHQVTQMGQEVILRCVPISNHLYFYWYRQILGQKVEFLVSFYNNEISEKSEIFDDQFSVERPDGSNFTLKIRSTKLEDSAMYFCATTGDTKEAFFGQGTRLTVV.

This clone shows up as medium-sized by frequency. The sequence runs out 3 residues before the end of the CDR3; the remainder is reconstructed from the germline J gene. This chain joins TRBV2 and TRBJ1-1, with TRBD1 as a possible D gene (6 bases). V lost 8 bases and J 5 bases, leaving 15 bases between the germline ends. Germline V CDR1 and CDR2: SNHLY, FYNNEI. The CDR3 sequence is 13 residues long. CDR3 amino acids: CASDPGAWTEAFF. The covered CDR3 bases are TGTGCCAGCGACCCAGGGGCGTGGACTGAA.

Details on this clone: The read stops 3 residues short of the end of the CDR3; the missing end is completed from the germline J gene. The rearrangement uses TRBV20-1 and TRBJ1-5; TRBD1 agrees at 7 bases. The germline V gene encodes CDR1 DFQATT and CDR2 SNEGSKA (reference sequence). After removal of 6 bases from V and 4 bases from J, the junction contained 6 bases not matched to a gene. This CDR3 is built from 13 residues. The DNA read from the CDR3 is TGCAGTGCCAATGACAGGGCTAATCAGCCC. Translation gives CSANDRANQP. The full CDR3 reads CSANDRANQPQHF.

On this clone itself: The CDR3 goes on 3 residues after the read ends, and that part is filled in from the germline J gene. The rearrangement links TRBV7-8 to TRBJ2-1; 9 bases are a match to TRBD1. CDR1 is SGHVS, CDR2 FQNEAQ, per germline. The J segment lost 7 bases and the V segment lost 5 bases, leaving 3 bases of the junction unmatched. This CDR3 comprises 13 residues. The sequenced part of the CDR3 DNA is TGTGCCAGCAGCCTGGACAGGGGAAATGAG. Translated: CASSLDRGNE. The CDR3, in full, reads CASSLDRGNEQFF.

In terms of frequency, this clone is medium-sized (0.01 to 0.1%). The sequenced fragment ends 3 residues before the CDR3 boundary, so the rest is inferred from the germline J gene. This rearrangement joins TRBV29-1 to TRBJ2-5, with D uncertain. V was trimmed by 3 bases and J by 4 bases, leaving 3 bases between them. Germline lookup yields CDR1 SQVTM and CDR2 ANQGSEA. The CDR3 extends over 10 amino acids. CDR3 DNA (partial): TGCAGCGTTGACCGAGAGACC. Translating it yields CSVDRET. Given in full, the CDR3 is CSVDRETQYF.

In the case of this clone: The read ends 3 residues early relative to the CDR3; the germline J gene fills the gap. The V call is TRBV13, the J call TRBJ2-5; 12 bases agree with TRBD2. This CDR3 contains 17 residues. Per the germline V gene, CDR1 is PRHDT and CDR2 is FYEKMQ (reference sequence). The ends lost 4 bases at V and 3 bases at J; junction bases unmatched: 9. The CDR3: CASSSMHWTSGEETQYF. CDR3 DNA, as far as it was read: TGTGCCAGCAGCTCAATGCACTGGACTAGCGGGGAAGAGACC.

On this clone: The read finishes 3 residues shy of the CDR3 end, and the germline J gene is used to complete it. J is TRBJ2-1 and V is TRBV28; D gene unclear. Germline V gene data show CDR1 as MDHEN and CDR2 as SYDVKM. Trimming removed 7 bases at V and 4 bases at J, with 5 bases between. The CDR3 length is 11 residues. CDR3 amino acids: CASTLYNEQFF. The part of the CDR3 DNA that was read is TGTGCCAGCACCCTTTACAATGAG. The full variable domain, completed using reference TRBV28 and TRBJ2-1, is DVKVTQSSRYLVKRTGEKVFLECVQDMDHENMFWYRQDPGLGLRLIYFSYDVKMKEKGDIPEGYSVSREKKERFSLILESASTNQTSMYLCASTLYNEQFFGPGTRLTVL.

This clone is classed as medium-sized by frequency. With the read ending 3 residues before the CDR3 end, the germline J gene is used to fill in that end. The chain employs TRBV5-1 and TRBJ1-5; D not resolved. V was trimmed by 0 bases and J by 4 bases, leaving 8 bases between them. The V gene's germline CDR1 is SGHRS and CDR2 YFSETQ. The CDR3 covers 14 residues. The CDR3 sequence: CASSLGGQNQPQHF. CDR3 DNA, as far as it was read: TGCGCCAGCAGCTTGGGAGGTCAGAATCAGCCC.

As concerns this clone: The read ends 3 residues before the CDR3 terminus; that terminus is restored from the germline J gene. The chain couples TRBV5-1 to TRBJ2-1; TRBD2 agrees at 13 bases. After removal of 0 bases from V and 4 bases from J, the junction contained 7 bases not matched to a gene. Germline V gene sequence: CDR1 SGHRS, CDR2 YFSETQ. CDR3 length equals 18 residues. The sequenced part of the CDR3 DNA is TGCGCCAGCAGCTTGGCTTCGGTACTAGCGGGAGGGTACAATGAG. It is translated as CASSLASVLAGGYNE. The whole CDR3 sequence is CASSLASVLAGGYNEQFF.

A note on this clone: The read terminates 3 residues ahead of where the CDR3 ends, so the germline J gene completes it. This chain uses TRBV12-3 or TRBV12-4 with TRBJ2-2; TRBD1 might be the D (5 bases). Between the trimmed V and J ends, which lost 6 bases and 3 bases, there was a span of 8 bases. There are 13 residues in the CDR3. Partial CDR3 DNA: TGTGCCAGCAGACCGACAGACACCGGGGAG. This translates into CASRPTDTGE. The CDR3 in full is CASRPTDTGELFF.

Measured by frequency, this clone is medium-sized. The read stops 3 residues short of the end of the CDR3; the missing end is completed from the germline J gene. The chain combines TRBV20-1 with TRBJ2-7, with D hard to call. The CDR3 covers 13 residues. V lost 0 bases and J lost 4, with 10 bases in between. CDR1 is DFQATT, CDR2 SNEGSKA, per germline (reference sequence). The covered CDR3 bases are TGCAGTGCTAGAGATCGCTTGGCTTACGAG. Translating it yields CSARDRLAYE. From start to end, the CDR3 is CSARDRLAYEQYF.

About this clone: Coverage ceases 3 residues before the CDR3 finishes, and the germline J gene fills in the end. The chain uses TRBV6-2 or TRBV6-3 and TRBJ2-7; 9 bases agree with TRBD2. J lost 0 bases, V lost 2 bases, and 8 bases had no gene match. Germline V gene sequence: CDR1 MNHEY, CDR2 SVGEGT. The CDR3 spans 17 residues. The covered CDR3 bases are TGTGCCAGCAGTTACCAAGCCCGGACTAGCGTCTCCTACGAG. It encodes CASSYQARTSVSYE. The complete CDR3 sequence is CASSYQARTSVSYEQYF.

CDR3 loop: CASSPRGGRTDTQYF. CDR3 DNA (partial): TGTGCCAGCAGCCCGCGGGGGGGCCGCACAGATACG. J is TRBJ2-3 and V is TRBV13; TRBD2 agrees at 9 bases. The read falls 3 residues short of the CDR3 end, and the missing part is taken from the germline J gene. V gave up 5 bases and J gave up 1 base; unmatched junction bases: 4. Germline V gene sequence: CDR1 PRHDT, CDR2 FYEKMQ (reference sequence). This CDR3 region has 15 residues.

About this clone: The CDR3 extends 3 residues past the end of the read, so its final part is completed from the germline J gene. The chain couples TRBV20-1 to TRBJ1-4; weak D call: TRBD1 (5 bases). The CDR3 totals 13 residues. Per the germline V gene, CDR1 is DFQATT and CDR2 is SNEGSKA (reference sequence). The ends were cut back, 5 bases at V and 6 bases at J, with 13 bases in the middle. The part of the CDR3 DNA that was read is TGCAGTGCTCCCGTGGGGGGGGATGAAAAA. This translates into CSAPVGGDEK. The entire CDR3 is CSAPVGGDEKLFF.

This clone is labeled medium-sized based on frequency. Sequencing ends 3 residues short of the CDR3 end; the germline J gene provides the rest. The gene calls are TRBV20-1 and TRBJ2-3; 10 positions agree with TRBD2. CDR3 length: 16 residues. Germline V gene lookup returns CDR1 DFQATT and CDR2 SNEGSKA (reference sequence). The V and J ends lost 1 base and 6 bases, in that order; junction bases with no gene match: 10. The CDR3 sequence: CSARGNSGRASDTQYF. CDR3 DNA, as far as it was read: TGCAGTGCTAGAGGGAACAGCGGGAGGGCGTCGGATACG.

This clone counts as medium-sized by frequency. The read terminates 3 residues before the CDR3 end, so the remaining end is supplied by the germline J gene. The rearrangement links TRBV7-6 to TRBJ1-1; 7 bases fit TRBD1. This CDR3 has 15 residues. The germline gives CDR1 SGHVS, CDR2 FNYEAQ. The sequenced part of the CDR3 DNA is TGTGCCAGCAGCTTAGTCCTAGGGGGCTGGGGCGGG. This gives the protein CASSLVLGGWGG. The CDR3 in full is CASSLVLGGWGGAFF.

This clone is classed as medium-sized by frequency. Read sequence stops 3 residues before the CDR3 end, and the germline J gene provides the missing end. The chain couples TRBV10-3 to TRBJ2-3; 8 bases fit TRBD2. Germline V gives CDR1 ENHRY, CDR2 SYGVKD. Trimming took 11 bases from V and 2 from J; bases not matched to a gene: 9. The CDR3 is made up of 14 amino acids. The DNA read from the CDR3 is TGTGCCTCAAGACTAGCGCTAAACACAGATACG. This translates into CASRLALNTDT. The complete CDR3 sequence is CASRLALNTDTQYF.

Regarding this clone: The read ends 3 residues shy of where the CDR3 ends; the end is completed using the germline J gene. The rearrangement joins TRBV18 to TRBJ1-6; D not certain. The germline V and J ends were trimmed by 8 bases and 10 bases, with 15 bases remaining between them. The germline CDR1 and CDR2 sequences are KGHSH and LQKENI. The CDR3 loop spans 13 amino acids. CDR3 protein: CASGPGLGSPLHF. CDR3 DNA (partial): TGTGCCAGCGGCCCGGGGTTAGGCTCACCC.

This clone shows up as medium-sized (0.01 to 0.1%) by frequency. The sequenced CDR3 bases are TGTGCCTGGAGTCGGACTAGTCTAGATACG. Its translation is CAWSRTSLDT. The whole CDR3 region reads CAWSRTSLDTQYF. The rearrangement links TRBV30 to TRBJ2-3, with 7 bases aligning to TRBD2. The CDR3 extends 3 residues past the end of the read, so its final part is completed from the germline J gene. CDR3 size: 13 residues. CDR1 is GTSNPN, CDR2 SVGIG, per germline (reference sequence). Trimming removed 2 bases from V and 5 bases from J; junction bases left unmatched: 4.